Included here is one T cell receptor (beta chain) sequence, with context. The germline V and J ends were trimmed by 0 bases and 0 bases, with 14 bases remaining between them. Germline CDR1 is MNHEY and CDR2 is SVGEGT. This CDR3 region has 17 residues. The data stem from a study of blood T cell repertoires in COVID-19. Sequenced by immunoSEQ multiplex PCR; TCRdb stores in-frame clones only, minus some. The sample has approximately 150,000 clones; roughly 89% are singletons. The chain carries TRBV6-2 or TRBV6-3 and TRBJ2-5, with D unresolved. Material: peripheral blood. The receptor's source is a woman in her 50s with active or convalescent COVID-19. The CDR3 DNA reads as TGTGCCAGCAGTTACTCGATGGCGGTAAGGTACCAAGAGACCCAGTACTTC. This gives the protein CASSYSMAVRYQETQYF.